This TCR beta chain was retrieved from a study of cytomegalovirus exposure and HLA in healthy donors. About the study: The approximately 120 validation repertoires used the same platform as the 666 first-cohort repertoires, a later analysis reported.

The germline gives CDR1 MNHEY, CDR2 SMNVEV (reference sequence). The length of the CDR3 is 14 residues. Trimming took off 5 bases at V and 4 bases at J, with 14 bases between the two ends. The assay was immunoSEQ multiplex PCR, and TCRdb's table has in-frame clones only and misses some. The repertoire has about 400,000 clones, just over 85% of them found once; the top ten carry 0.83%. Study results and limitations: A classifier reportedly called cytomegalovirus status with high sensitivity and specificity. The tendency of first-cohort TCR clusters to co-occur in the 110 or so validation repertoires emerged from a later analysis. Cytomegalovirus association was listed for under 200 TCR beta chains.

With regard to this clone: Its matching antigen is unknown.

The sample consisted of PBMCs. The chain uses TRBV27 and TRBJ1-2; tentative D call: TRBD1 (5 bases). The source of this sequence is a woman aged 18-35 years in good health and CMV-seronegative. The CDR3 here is CASSLQGSPYGYTF. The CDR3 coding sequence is TGTGCCAGCAGTCTTCAGGGTTCCCCCTATGGCTACACCTTC.